A single sample gave rise to the 32 T cell receptor beta chains below, sequenced in a study of regulatory T cells in long-lasting Graves disease. Sample time point: newly diagnosed GD, antithyroid drugs for less than 3 months. Scientists built the TCR library using RNA that was extracted from PBMCs. The TCR beta library used iRepertoire HTBI primers with Arm-PCR amplification of CDR3. TCRdb re-analysed the multiplex PCR reads in MiXCR, keeping a single row per CDR3 protein. The sample lists about 460,000 distinct CDR3 sequences, around 13% occurring once. These same data were also listed under a study on T cells in Graves' hyperthyroidism and ophthalmopathy.

The material sequenced was peripheral blood mononuclear cells (PBMCs), taken at new diagnosis, from a patient treated with antithyroid drugs. These receptors all stem from a woman aged 45-59 years with Graves disease.

Many counts were recorded for this clonotype. CDR3 coding DNA: TGTGCCAGCAGCCAAGGTAGGGGTCCCTACAATGAGCAGTTCTTC. It is translated as CASSQGRGPYNEQFF. This rearrangement joins TRBV6-1 to TRBJ2-1; D may be TRBD1 (5 bases). Trimming left V 6 bases short and J 2 bases short, with 14 bases between. This CDR3 contains 15 residues. CDR1 is MNHNS, CDR2 SASEGT, per germline.

This clonotype has a count of ten or more. CDR3 residues: CASSLLPGTGPHEQYF. In DNA, the CDR3 is TGTGCCAGCAGTTTACTCCCCGGGACAGGTCCCCACGAGCAGTACTTC. The chain uses TRBV12-3 or TRBV12-4 and TRBJ2-7, with 8 bases aligning to TRBD1. This CDR3 has 16 residues. Trimming removed 2 bases from V and 5 bases from J; junction bases left unmatched: 11.

This clonotype has a count of ten or more. The J gene is TRBJ1-2, the V gene TRBV28, with D tentatively TRBD1 (5 bases). CDR1 and CDR2 from the germline V gene are MDHEN and SYDVKM. The CDR3 runs 16 residues. Trimming stripped 3 bases from V and 2 bases from J, with 16 bases between. The CDR3 nucleotides are TGTGCCAGCAGTTTTGGGTTAGGGACGGGCAACTATGGCTACACCTTC. Residues: CASSFGLGTGNYGYTF.

This clonotype was picked up many times. The chain links TRBV11-2 to TRBJ2-7, with 8 nucleotides matching TRBD1. The CDR3 is 14 amino acids. V lost 5 bases and J lost 5; bases outside the gene matches: 8. Germline V gives CDR1 SGHAT, CDR2 FQNNGV. DNA of the CDR3: TGTGCCAGCAGCCCCTCGACAGGGGTGAACGAGCAGTACTTC. This codes for CASSPSTGVNEQYF. Based on the CDR3 plus reference TRBV11-2 and TRBJ2-7, the full variable domain is EAGVAQSPRYKIIEKRQSVAFWCNPISGHATLYWYQQILGQGPKLLIQFQNNGVVDDSQLPKDRFSAERLKGVDSTLKIQPAKLEDSAVYLCASSPSTGVNEQYFGPGTRLTVT.

This clonotype was seen more than once but under ten times. The CDR3 DNA sequence: TGCAGTGCCCGGACTAGCGGGAGATTCACCCAAGAGACCCAGTACTTC. Protein: CSARTSGRFTQETQYF. The chain recombines TRBV20-1 with TRBJ2-5, with 13 bases fitting TRBD2. The CDR3 is 16 residues long. The V gene end was trimmed by 6 bases and the J gene end by 1 base; junction bases not matched to a gene: 8. The V gene's germline CDR1 is DFQATT and CDR2 SNEGSKA (reference sequence).

The rearrangement uses TRBV9 and TRBJ2-1; a weak D match, TRBD2 (6 bases). The CDR3 consists of 16 residues. The germline CDR1 and CDR2 sequences are SGDLS and YYNGEE. V dropped 7 bases and J dropped 8 bases, with 25 bases sitting between them. In nucleotides, the CDR3 is TGTGCCAGCTCCTCCTGGGGGGAGTTGAGTTTGGATGAGCAGTTCTTC. Amino acid sequence: CASSSWGELSLDEQFF.

This clonotype occurred a few times. The chain combines TRBV2 with TRBJ2-4; 7 bases are a match to TRBD1. CDR1 and CDR2 (germline): SNHLY, FYNNEI. The length of the CDR3 is 13 residues. V gave up 6 bases and J gave up 2 bases; unmatched junction bases: 1. CDR3 bases: TGTGCCAGCAGCAGGGGGACCAAAAACATTCAGTACTTC. Translating it yields CASSRGTKNIQYF. The full variable domain, with the rest looked up from reference TRBV2 and TRBJ2-4, is EPEVTQTPSHQVTQMGQEVILRCVPISNHLYFYWYRQILGQKVEFLVSFYNNEISEKSEIFDDQFSVERPDGSNFTLKIRSTKLEDSAMYFCASSRGTKNIQYFGAGTRLSVL.

This clonotype was seen repeatedly, ten times or more. This sequence joins TRBV7-3 and TRBJ2-3; no firm D call. Germline CDR1 and CDR2: SGHTA and FQGTGA. CDR3 length equals 15 residues. V was clipped by 2 bases and J by 2 bases, with 11 bases between them. CDR3 loop: CASSLVSQLTDTQYF. CDR3 DNA: TGTGCCAGCAGCTTAGTCAGTCAACTCACAGATACGCAGTATTTT.

This clonotype has only a few counts. The V gene is TRBV12-3 or TRBV12-4, the J gene TRBJ2-7; 7 positions agree with TRBD1. J was trimmed by 6 bases and V by 3 bases; bases with no gene match: 5. This CDR3 has 13 residues. The CDR3 reads CASSLIGGGEQYF. The CDR3 DNA reads TGTGCCAGCAGTTTGATAGGGGGCGGCGAGCAGTACTTC.

In this sample, this clonotype turned up many times. The chain couples TRBV28 to TRBJ2-7; possible D gene TRBD1, 5 bases. Germline V gene data show CDR1 as MDHEN and CDR2 as SYDVKM. The V and J ends lost 6 bases and 1 base respectively, with 10 bases between them. The CDR3 covers 13 residues. CDR3 protein: CASSPQGSYEQYF. As DNA, the CDR3 is TGTGCCAGCAGCCCTCAGGGTTCCTACGAGCAGTACTTC.

This clonotype occurred many times. This chain joins TRBV30 and TRBJ2-7; D is undetermined. V was shortened by 0 bases and J by 0 bases, with 9 bases between the two germline ends. This CDR3 spans 14 amino acids. Germline CDR1 and CDR2: GTSNPN and SVGIG (reference sequence). CDR3 in DNA: TGTGCCTGGAGTGTACAGCGCGCCTCCTACGAGCAGTACTTC. Its translation is CAWSVQRASYEQYF.

This clonotype appeared many times. The CDR3 loop is CASSSVIAGKGTDTQYF. CDR3 nucleotides: TGCGCCAGCAGCTCAGTGATAGCGGGGAAAGGCACAGATACGCAGTATTTT. The chain combines TRBV5-1 with TRBJ2-3; 8 bases map to TRBD2. CDR1 is SGHRS and CDR2 is YFSETQ in the germline V gene. V lost 3 bases, J lost 1 base, and 10 bases stayed unmatched. The CDR3 spans 17 residues.

This clonotype was counted ten times or more. The genes are TRBV18 and TRBJ1-1, with D perhaps matching TRBD1 (5 bases). CDR1 and CDR2 from the germline V gene are KGHSH and LQKENI. CDR3 size: 15 residues. V gave up 2 bases and J gave up 4 bases, with 14 bases separating them. CDR3 region: CASSPLIFGATEAFF. Here the CDR3 DNA reads TGTGCCAGCTCACCATTGATTTTTGGGGCCACTGAAGCTTTCTTT. Filled out from reference TRBV18 and TRBJ1-1, the complete variable domain reads NAGVMQNPRHLVRRRGQEARLRCSPMKGHSHVYWYRQLPEEGLKFMVYLQKENIIDESGMPKERFSAEFPKEGPSILRIQQVVRGDSAAYFCASSPLIFGATEAFFGQGTRLTVV.

This clonotype was counted between two and nine times. This sequence joins TRBV29-1 and TRBJ2-5, with 8 bases identical to TRBD2. The CDR3 sequence is 14 residues long. The ends lost 0 bases at V and 7 bases at J; junction bases unmatched: 7. Germline V lookup: CDR1 SQVTM, CDR2 ANQGSEA. In nucleotides, the CDR3 is TGCAGCGTTGAAGAATTCCGGGGGGGGGTGACCCAGTACTTC. This codes for CSVEEFRGGVTQYF. Full variable domain (remainder filled in from reference TRBV29-1 and TRBJ2-5): SAVISQKPSRDICQRGTSLTIQCQVDSQVTMMFWYRQQPGQSLTLIATANQGSEATYESGFVIDKFPISRPNLTFSTLTVSNMSPEDSSIYLCSVEEFRGGVTQYFGPGTRLLVL.

The chain uses TRBV7-9 and TRBJ2-7; 12 nucleotides align to TRBD2. The CDR3 length is 18 residues. Per germline, CDR1 SEHNR and CDR2 FQNEAQ (reference sequence). Trimming removed 5 bases from V and 6 bases from J; junction bases left unmatched: 17. The CDR3 is CASSGAWGASGRASEQYF. The DNA of the CDR3 is TGTGCCAGCAGCGGCGCGTGGGGGGCTAGCGGGAGGGCCTCCGAGCAGTACTTC.

This clonotype was found many times. This chain links TRBV20-1 with TRBJ1-1, with TRBD1 matching 9 bases. The CDR3 loop spans 16 amino acids. After removal of 2 bases from V and 8 bases from J, the junction contained 15 bases not matched to a gene. Germline V lookup: CDR1 DFQATT, CDR2 SNEGSKA (reference sequence). This CDR3 reads CSARLGLQGAAPEAFF. Written as DNA, the CDR3 is TGCAGTGCTAGATTGGGTCTACAGGGGGCAGCTCCCGAAGCTTTCTTT.

The chain combines TRBV6-5 with TRBJ2-2; TRBD2 agrees at 13 bases. The CDR3 has 16 residues. V lost 2 bases, J lost 6 bases, and 3 bases stayed unmatched. Per germline, CDR1 MNHEY and CDR2 SVGAGI. The CDR3 region is CASSYGTSGTAGELFF. DNA of the CDR3: TGTGCCAGCAGTTACGGGACTAGCGGGACGGCCGGGGAGCTGTTTTTT.

The rearrangement uses TRBV9 and TRBJ2-2, with 10 bases that match TRBD2. The CDR3 runs 15 residues. The V segment lost 5 bases and the J segment 3 bases; nucleotides outside the gene matches: 4. Germline assignment: CDR1 SGDLS and CDR2 YYNGEE. CDR3 nucleotide sequence: TGTGCCAGCAGAGCGGGAGGGTGGGACACCGGGGAGCTGTTTTTT. Protein: CASRAGGWDTGELFF.

The CDR3 nucleotides read TGTGCCAGTAGTCGTCGGGTCACTGAAGCTTTCTTT. It specifies CASSRRVTEAFF. The rearrangement uses TRBV19 and TRBJ1-1, with D unclear. This CDR3 is built from 12 residues. Trimming took 5 bases from V and 4 from J, leaving 8 bases between them. Germline V gives CDR1 LNHDA, CDR2 SQIVND (reference sequence).

The V and J genes are TRBV12-3 or TRBV12-4 and TRBJ2-7; TRBD2 matches 11 bases. This CDR3 comprises 15 residues. V dropped 5 bases and J dropped 2; count of bases not matched to a gene: 5. This CDR3 is CASSIYSGRAYEQYF. The CDR3 nucleotides read TGTGCCAGCAGTATATATAGCGGGAGGGCCTACGAGCAGTACTTC.

This clonotype was seen many times. The chain has TRBV6-5 and TRBJ2-7; perhaps TRBD2 as D (5 bases). Germline V gene sequence: CDR1 MNHEY, CDR2 SVGAGI. The CDR3 length is 14 residues. Trimming took off 4 bases at V and 5 bases at J, with 15 bases between the two ends. This CDR3 is CASSFERSDHEQYF. CDR3 nucleotide sequence: TGTGCCAGCAGTTTCGAGCGGTCCGACCACGAGCAGTACTTC.

This clonotype was counted at least ten times. The V gene is TRBV20-1, the J gene TRBJ2-1, with TRBD2 identical over 15 bases. J was trimmed by 1 base and V by 6 bases; bases with no gene match: 4. The CDR3 consists of 16 residues. Per the germline V gene, CDR1 is DFQATT and CDR2 is SNEGSKA (reference sequence). In DNA, the CDR3 is TGCAGTGCCGCCGGACTAGCGGGAGGGTCCTACAATGAGCAGTTCTTC. Translating gives CSAAGLAGGSYNEQFF.

This clonotype has a count of ten or more. The J gene is TRBJ2-1, the V gene TRBV7-9, with TRBD2 identical over 7 bases. Germline V CDR1 and CDR2: SEHNR, FQNEAQ (reference sequence). J was trimmed by 0 bases and V by 5 bases; bases with no gene match: 7. This CDR3 is 16 amino acids long. The CDR3 sequence: CASSAQRTSSYNEQFF. The CDR3 DNA sequence: TGTGCCAGCAGCGCCCAGAGGACTAGCTCCTACAATGAGCAGTTCTTC.

This clonotype was counted at least ten times. The chain carries TRBV11-2 and TRBJ2-7; 8 nucleotides agree with TRBD1. This CDR3 is 14 amino acids long. Trimming took 4 bases from V and 2 from J; bases not matched to a gene: 4. Germline lookup yields CDR1 SGHAT and CDR2 FQNNGV. The CDR3 protein is CASSWGQVAYEQYF. The CDR3 bases are TGTGCCAGCAGCTGGGGACAGGTTGCCTACGAGCAGTACTTC. Full variable domain (outside the CDR3, taken from reference TRBV11-2 and TRBJ2-7): EAGVAQSPRYKIIEKRQSVAFWCNPISGHATLYWYQQILGQGPKLLIQFQNNGVVDDSQLPKDRFSAERLKGVDSTLKIQPAKLEDSAVYLCASSWGQVAYEQYFGPGTRLTVT.

This clonotype was observed a handful of times. This chain links TRBV27 with TRBJ1-4, with D unclear. V lost 2 bases, J lost 10 bases, and 14 bases lay in between. From germline, CDR1 is MNHEY and CDR2 SMNVEV (reference sequence). This CDR3 region has 14 residues. The CDR3 loop reads CASSLVGGFRKLFF. The CDR3 DNA follows: TGTGCCAGCAGTTTAGTGGGAGGTTTTAGAAAACTGTTTTTT.

The table lists this clonotype with a few counts. V gene TRBV12-5 combines with J gene TRBJ2-1, with a weak D call TRBD2 (6 bases). Germline V gene data show CDR1 as LGHNT and CDR2 as FRNRAP. The V end lost 4 bases, the J end lost 9 bases, and 10 bases lay between the germline ends. CDR3 length equals 12 residues. The CDR3 DNA reads TGTGCTAGTGGTTCCTCGGGGGTTGAGCAGTTCTTC. Its translation: CASGSSGVEQFF.

This clonotype was counted only a few times. The V gene is TRBV20-1, the J gene TRBJ2-1, with TRBD2 identical over 9 bases. The CDR3 consists of 15 residues. CDR1 is DFQATT and CDR2 is SNEGSKA in the germline V gene (reference sequence). J was trimmed by 2 bases and V by 6 bases; bases with no gene match: 8. This CDR3 reads CSALIAGEAYNEQFF. The CDR3 bases are TGCAGTGCGCTGATAGCGGGAGAAGCCTACAATGAGCAGTTCTTC.

This clonotype was detected ten times or more. The chain carries TRBV30 and TRBJ2-4; 11 bases align to TRBD1. Losses at the gene ends were 2 bases for V and 5 bases for J; bases not matched to a gene: 5. The germline CDR1 and CDR2 sequences are GTSNPN and SVGIG (reference sequence). The CDR3 spans 15 residues. Written as DNA, the CDR3 is TGTGCCTGGAGTACGGGACAGGGGGTCCAAAACATTCAGTACTTC. Translation: CAWSTGQGVQNIQYF.

This clonotype was observed many times. A junction end diverges from the germline sequence, so it may reflect a read error. The chain uses TRBV7-9 and TRBJ2-7; D not certain. CDR1 SEHNR and CDR2 FQNEAQ come from the germline V gene (reference sequence). CDR3 length equals 12 residues. CDR3 loop: CASSPDGRLQNF. The DNA for the CDR3 is TGTGCCAGCAGCCCCGACGGTCGGCTACAAAACTTC. The entire variable domain, with the rest obtained from reference TRBV7-9 and TRBJ2-7, is as follows: DTGVSQNPRHKITKRGQNVTFRCDPISEHNRLYWYRQTLGQGPEFLTYFQNEAQLEKSRLLSDRFSAERPKGSFSTLEIQRTEQGDSAMYLCASSPDGRLQNFGPGTRLTVT.

This clonotype was detected ten times or more. J is TRBJ2-3 and V is TRBV11-2; 7 bases match TRBD2. CDR1 and CDR2 from the germline V gene are SGHAT and FQNNGV. The length of the CDR3 is 15 residues. The V and J ends lost 1 base and 4 bases, in that order; junction bases with no gene match: 5. CDR3 bases: TGTGCCAGCAGCTTAGGACTAGCTTGGGCAGATACGCAGTATTTT. Protein sequence: CASSLGLAWADTQYF.

This clonotype was recorded at least ten times. J is TRBJ2-3 and V is TRBV24-1, with 7 bases lining up with TRBD1. The V and J ends lost 2 bases and 0 bases, in that order; junction bases with no gene match: 4. CDR3 size: 16 residues. Germline lookup yields CDR1 KGHDR and CDR2 SFDVKD. CDR3 sequence (DNA): TGTGCCACCAGTGATTATGGGACAGCGAGCACAGATACGCAGTATTTT. It specifies CATSDYGTASTDTQYF.

This clonotype was observed a single time. The chain joins TRBV2 to TRBJ1-1; D uncertain. V lost 6 bases and J lost 1, with 15 bases in between. The CDR3 spans 15 residues. Germline CDR1 reads SNHLY; CDR2 reads FYNNEI. The CDR3 here is CASSQPEGGNTEAFF. Here the CDR3 DNA reads TGTGCCAGCAGCCAACCCGAGGGAGGGAACACTGAAGCTTTCTTT. The full variable domain, rest sourced from reference TRBV2 and TRBJ1-1, is EPEVTQTPSHQVTQMGQEVILRCVPISNHLYFYWYRQILGQKVEFLVSFYNNEISEKSEIFDDQFSVERPDGSNFTLKIRSTKLEDSAMYFCASSQPEGGNTEAFFGQGTRLTVV.